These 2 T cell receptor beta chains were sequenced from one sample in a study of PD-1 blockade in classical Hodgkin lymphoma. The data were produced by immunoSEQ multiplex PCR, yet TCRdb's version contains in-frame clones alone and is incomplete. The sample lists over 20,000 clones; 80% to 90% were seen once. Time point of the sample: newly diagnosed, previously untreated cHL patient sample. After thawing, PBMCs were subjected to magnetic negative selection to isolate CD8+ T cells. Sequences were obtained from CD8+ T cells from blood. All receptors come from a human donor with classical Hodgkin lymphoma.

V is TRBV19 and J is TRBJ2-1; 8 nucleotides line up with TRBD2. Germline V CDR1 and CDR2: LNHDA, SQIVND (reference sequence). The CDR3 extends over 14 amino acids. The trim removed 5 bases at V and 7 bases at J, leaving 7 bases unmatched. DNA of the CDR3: TGTGCCAGTAGTGTCGTAGCGGGAAGGAATGAGCAGTTCTTC. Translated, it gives CASSVVAGRNEQFF.

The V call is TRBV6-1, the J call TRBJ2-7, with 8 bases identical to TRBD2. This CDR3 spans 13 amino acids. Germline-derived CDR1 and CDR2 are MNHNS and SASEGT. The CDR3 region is CASGGGIRYEQYF. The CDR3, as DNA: TGTGCAAGCGGGGGAGGAATCAGGTACGAGCAGTACTTC.